This T cell receptor (beta chain) originates from a study of T cell responses to AZD1222 COVID-19 vaccine. TCRdb's table, derived via immunoSEQ multiplex PCR, lists solely in-frame clones and lacks some. The sample lists 130,000 or so clones; around 94% were seen once. Looked up from germline, CDR1 is SSHAT and CDR2 is FNYEAQ (reference sequence). CDR3 length: 16 amino acids. Overall study results and limits: Targets within unmutated variant regions were reportedly found for nearly half of spike-specific TCRs. Only 5 or 6 individuals given AZD1222 were seropositive at baseline. Spike was spanned by vaccine-associated CD4 TCRs, with dominance at 160-218 and 743-854. The sample set comprised mostly white British donors with more females, and clonal diversity was possibly underestimated.

The table lists this clone with a count of one. Its antigen remains unknown. The junction does not match germline at one end; this may be a read error. The sequencing here drew on peripheral blood, taken on day 0 of AZD1222 vaccination. The chain is built from TRBV7-7 and TRBJ2-2; 11 bases fit TRBD2. This receptor was obtained from an adult in good health. CDR3 sequence: CASSPSLAGATGELFF. The CDR3 coding sequence is TGTGCTAGCAGCCCCTCACTAGCGGGAGCCACCGGGGAGCTGTTTTTT.